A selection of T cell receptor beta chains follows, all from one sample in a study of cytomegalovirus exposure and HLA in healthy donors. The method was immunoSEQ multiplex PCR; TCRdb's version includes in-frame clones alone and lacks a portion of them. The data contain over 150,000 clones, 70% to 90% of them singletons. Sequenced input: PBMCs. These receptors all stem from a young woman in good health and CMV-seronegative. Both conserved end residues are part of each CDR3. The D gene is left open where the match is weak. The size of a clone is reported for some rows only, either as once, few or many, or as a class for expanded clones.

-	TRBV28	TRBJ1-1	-	CASSLEVTEAFF	TGTGCCAGCAGTTTAGAGGTGACTGAAGCTTTCTTT
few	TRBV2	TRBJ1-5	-	CASSIGVSNQPQHF	TGTGCCAGCAGTATAGGGGTTAGCAATCAGCCCCAGCATTTT
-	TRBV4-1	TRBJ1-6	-	CASSQDLAPMKMSPLHF	TGCGCCAGCAGCCAAGATTTGGCCCCGATGAAGATGTCACCCCTCCACTTT
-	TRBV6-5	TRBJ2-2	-	CASCRTANTGELFF	TGTGCCAGTTGTAGGACAGCGAACACCGGGGAGCTGTTTTTT
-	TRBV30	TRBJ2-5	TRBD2	CAWSVSLAGSETQYF	TGTGCCTGGAGTGTATCTCTAGCGGGTAGTGAGACCCAGTACTTC
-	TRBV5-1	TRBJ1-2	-	CASSLGWGVTVDTF	TGTGCCAGCAGCTTGGGGTGGGGAGTTACGGTTGACACCTTC
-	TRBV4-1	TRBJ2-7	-	CASSPTGNYYEQYF	TGCGCCAGCAGCCCGACAGGCAATTACTACGAGCAGTACTTC
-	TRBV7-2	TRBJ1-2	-	CASSLVVVEGYTF	TGTGCCAGCAGCTTAGTCGTGGTCGAGGGCTACACCTTC
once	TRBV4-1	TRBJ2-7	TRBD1	CASSQDPTGKAHEQYF	TGCGCCAGCAGCCAAGACCCGACAGGGAAGGCCCACGAGCAGTACTTC
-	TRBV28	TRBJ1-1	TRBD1	CASSSPGQGNTEAFF	TGTGCCAGCAGCTCACCGGGACAGGGTAACACTGAAGCTTTCTTT
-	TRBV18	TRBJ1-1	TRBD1	CASSPRAGTGGTEAFF	TGTGCCAGCTCACCACGAGCCGGGACAGGGGGGACTGAAGCTTTCTTT
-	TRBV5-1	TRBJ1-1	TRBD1	CASSLGQGYTEAFF	TGCGCCAGCAGCTTGGGACAGGGTTATACTGAAGCTTTCTTT
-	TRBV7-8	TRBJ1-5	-	CASSLGAGGNQPQHF	TGTGCCAGCAGCTTAGGGGCCGGGGGGAATCAGCCCCAGCATTTT
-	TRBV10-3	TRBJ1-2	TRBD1	CAISETGGNYGYTF	TGTGCCATCAGTGAGACAGGGGGTAACTATGGCTACACCTTC
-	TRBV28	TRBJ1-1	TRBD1	CASSLTGAGAAFF	TGTGCCAGCAGTTTAACAGGGGCTGGGGCAGCTTTCTTT
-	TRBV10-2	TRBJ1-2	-	CASRDTGNYGYTF	TGCGCCAGCCGGGACACGGGAAACTATGGCTACACCTTC
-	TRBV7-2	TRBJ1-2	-	CASSSTPQHEVIHGYTF	TGTGCCAGCAGTTCGACCCCCCAGCATGAGGTGATTCATGGCTACACCTTC
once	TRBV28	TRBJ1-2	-	CASSLHQGYTF	TGTGCCAGCAGTTTACATCAAGGCTACACCTTC
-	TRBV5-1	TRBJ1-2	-	CASSPGGANYGYTF	TGCGCCAGCAGCCCCGGGGGGGCTAACTATGGCTACACCTTC
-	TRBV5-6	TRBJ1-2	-	CASSFRQVYGYTF	TGTGCCAGCAGCTTCCGACAGGTATATGGCTACACCTTC
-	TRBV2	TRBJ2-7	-	CASRVDTSYEQYF	TGTGCCAGCAGAGTGGACACCTCCTACGAGCAGTACTTC
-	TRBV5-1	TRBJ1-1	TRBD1	CASSLDGQGYTEAFF	TGCGCCAGCAGCTTGGACGGACAGGGGTACACTGAAGCTTTCTTT
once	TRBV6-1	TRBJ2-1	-	CASSWLVSYNEQFF	TGTGCCAGCAGCTGGCTTGTCTCCTACAATGAGCAGTTCTTC
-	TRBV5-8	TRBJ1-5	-	CASSLLQGHQPQHF	TGTGCCAGCAGCTTATTACAGGGACATCAGCCCCAGCATTTT
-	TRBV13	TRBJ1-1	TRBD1	CASSQGQGFGEAFF	TGTGCCAGCAGCCAGGGACAGGGGTTCGGTGAAGCTTTCTTT
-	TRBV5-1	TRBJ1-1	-	CASSFNGNTEAFF	TGCGCCAGCAGCTTCAACGGGAACACTGAAGCTTTCTTT
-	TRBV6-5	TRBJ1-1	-	CASSGRGGMNTEAFF	TGTGCCAGCAGTGGACGGGGAGGGATGAACACTGAAGCTTTCTTT
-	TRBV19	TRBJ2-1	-	CASSPRLAYNEQFF	TGTGCCAGTAGTCCCCGACTAGCCTACAATGAGCAGTTCTTC
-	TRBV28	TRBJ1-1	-	CASSLGAQGTEAFF	TGTGCCAGCAGTTTGGGGGCCCAGGGAACTGAAGCTTTCTTT
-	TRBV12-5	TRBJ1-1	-	CASGLVGGAEAFF	TGTGCTAGTGGTTTGGTCGGAGGTGCTGAAGCTTTCTTT
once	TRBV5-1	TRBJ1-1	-	CASSLVIGVTEAFF	TGCGCCAGCAGCTTGGTAATAGGGGTCACTGAAGCTTTCTTT
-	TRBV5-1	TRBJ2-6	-	CASSPPGSGANVLTF	TGCGCCAGCAGCCCCCCCGGGTCTGGGGCCAACGTCCTGACTTTC
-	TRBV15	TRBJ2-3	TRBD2	CATSRGGGLLITDTQYF	TGTGCCACCAGCAGAGGGGGGGGACTCCTTATCACAGATACGCAGTATTTT
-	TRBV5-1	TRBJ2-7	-	CASSPTSYEQYF	TGCGCCAGCAGCCCGACTTCCTACGAGCAGTACTTC
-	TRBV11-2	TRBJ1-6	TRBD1	CASSYYRGYNSPLHF	TGTGCCAGCAGTTATTACAGGGGGTATAATTCACCCCTCCACTTT
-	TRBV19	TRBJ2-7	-	CASSTWGRYEQYF	TGTGCCAGTAGTACTTGGGGGCGGTACGAGCAGTACTTC
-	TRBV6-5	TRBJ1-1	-	CASNRLDTEAFF	TGTGCCAGCAATAGACTAGACACTGAAGCTTTCTTT
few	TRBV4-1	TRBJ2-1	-	CASRARVEQFF	TGCGCCAGCAGAGCCCGGGTAGAGCAGTTCTTC